The 25 T cell receptor beta chains given below trace back to one sample, sequenced in a study of early T cells in non-severe SARS-CoV-2 infection. TCRdb used MiXCR to reprocess the 5' RACE reads, holding one entry per CDR3 protein. The table lists tens of thousands of distinct CDR3 sequences, around 5% of them singletons. What was sequenced was whole blood. Receptor source: an adult who was a healthcare worker with PCR-confirmed SARS-CoV-2 infection or an uninfected control (not recorded which).

This clonotype was picked up many times. The rearrangement joins TRBV2 to TRBJ2-3; D is possibly TRBD1 (6 bases). V lost 6 bases, J lost 2 bases, and 12 bases lay in between. The CDR3 is 14 amino acids. Germline CDR1 and CDR2: SNHLY and FYNNEI. CDR3 sequence (DNA): TGTGCCAGCAGGCAAGGACAGTCCACAGATACGCAGTATTTT. It codes for CASRQGQSTDTQYF.

This clonotype was detected many times. This chain connects TRBV4-3 to TRBJ2-5; 7 bases align to TRBD1. The germline CDR1 and CDR2 sequences are LGHNA and YSLEER. J was trimmed by 4 bases and V by 5 bases; bases with no gene match: 7. This CDR3 has 14 residues. The CDR3 DNA reads as TGCGCCAGCAGCGCCCGACAGGGTGGAGAGACCCAGTACTTC. It yields the protein CASSARQGGETQYF.

This clonotype was seen many times. J is TRBJ2-7 and V is TRBV28; no clear D. There are 11 residues in the CDR3. V lost 4 bases, J lost 2 bases, and 3 bases lay in between. Germline loops: CDR1 MDHEN, CDR2 SYDVKM. The CDR3 spells CASSSTYEQYF. The DNA for the CDR3 is TGTGCCAGCAGTTCCACCTACGAGCAGTACTTC.

The rearrangement uses TRBV29-1 and TRBJ2-5; 10 bases map to TRBD2. Germline V gene lookup returns CDR1 SQVTM and CDR2 ANQGSEA. The CDR3 has 13 residues. With 7 bases clipped from V and 5 bases from J, the junction kept 7 bases outside the gene matches. CDR3 in amino acids: CSADKAGGETQYF. CDR3 sequence (DNA): TGCAGCGCCGATAAAGCGGGGGGGGAGACCCAGTACTTC.

This clonotype has a count of ten or more. This sequence joins TRBV4-2 and TRBJ2-3, with a possible D match to TRBD2 (5 bases). CDR1 is LGHNA, CDR2 YNFKEQ, per germline. The CDR3 is made up of 17 amino acids. The ends were cut back, 1 base at V and 3 bases at J, with 17 bases in the middle. Written as DNA, the CDR3 is TGTGCCAGCAGCCAAGCACTTAGCGCCAAAAAAACAGATACGCAGTATTTT. This sequence encodes CASSQALSAKKTDTQYF.

This clonotype was seen at least ten times. The J gene is TRBJ2-7, the V gene TRBV19; TRBD1 matches 8 bases. V lost 4 bases to trimming and J lost 2 bases; unmatched junction nucleotides: 4. The germline CDR1 and CDR2 sequences are LNHDA and SQIVND (reference sequence). The CDR3 is 14 residues long. CDR3 loop: CASSTGGLTYEQYF. CDR3 DNA: TGTGCCAGTAGTACAGGGGGCCTCACCTACGAGCAGTACTTC. Based on the CDR3 plus reference TRBV19 and TRBJ2-7, the full variable domain is DGGITQSPKYLFRKEGQNVTLSCEQNLNHDAMYWYRQDPGQGLRLIYYSQIVNDFQKGDIAEGYSVSREKKESFPLTVTSAQKNPTAFYLCASSTGGLTYEQYFGPGTRLTVT.

This clonotype showed up just a few times. V is TRBV11-2 and J is TRBJ2-1; D gene unclear. This CDR3 is built from 13 residues. Trimming cost V 4 bases and J 7 bases, with 11 bases left between them. CDR1 and CDR2 from the germline V gene are SGHAT and FQNNGV. CDR3 in DNA: TGTGCCAGCAGCTACCAGCCCAAAAATGAGCAGTTCTTC. Protein sequence: CASSYQPKNEQFF. Full variable domain (rest looked up from reference TRBV11-2 and TRBJ2-1): EAGVAQSPRYKIIEKRQSVAFWCNPISGHATLYWYQQILGQGPKLLIQFQNNGVVDDSQLPKDRFSAERLKGVDSTLKIQPAKLEDSAVYLCASSYQPKNEQFFGPGTRLTVL.

A remark on this clonotype: This may stem from a read error, because a much larger clone lies one nucleotide away. This chain joins TRBV6-2 or TRBV6-3 and TRBJ2-7; D may correspond to TRBD1 or TRBD2 (5 bases each). There are 13 residues in the CDR3. Germline V gives CDR1 MNHEY, CDR2 SVGEGT. The CDR3 spells CASTLGVSYEQHF. The CDR3 DNA is TGTGCCAGCACCCTGGGGGTCTCCTACGAGCAGCACTTC.

This clonotype was found many times. V usage is TRBV20-1 and J usage is TRBJ2-7, with 9 bases aligning to TRBD2. With 3 bases clipped from V and 3 bases from J, the junction kept 21 bases outside the gene matches. Per the germline V gene, CDR1 is DFQATT and CDR2 is SNEGSKA (reference sequence). The CDR3 is made up of 19 amino acids. Here the CDR3 reads CSARTAPGQRGAGGYEQYF. CDR3 nucleotide sequence: TGCAGTGCTAGGACGGCCCCGGGACAAAGGGGAGCGGGGGGCTACGAGCAGTACTTC.

In this sample, this clonotype turned up many times. This rearrangement joins TRBV29-1 to TRBJ2-2; D unclear. CDR1 and CDR2 (germline): SQVTM, ANQGSEA. Trimming left V 0 bases short and J 5 bases short, with 4 bases between. The CDR3 is 12 amino acids. CDR3 residues: CSVEEGTGELFF. CDR3 DNA sequence: TGCAGCGTTGAAGAGGGTACCGGGGAGCTGTTTTTT.

Ten or more counts support this clonotype. The rearrangement joins TRBV6-6 to TRBJ2-1, with D possibly TRBD2 on 6 matching bases. CDR1 is MNHNY and CDR2 is SVGAGI in the germline V gene (reference sequence). V lost 5 bases and J lost 6, with 20 bases in between. The CDR3 runs 16 residues. CDR3: CASSPRLEGWGNEQFF. CDR3 DNA sequence: TGTGCCAGCAGTCCCCGACTGGAGGGGTGGGGCAATGAGCAGTTCTTC.

This clonotype was counted ten times or more. The chain joins TRBV6-2 or TRBV6-3 to TRBJ2-7, with D tentatively TRBD1 (5 bases). Per the germline V gene, CDR1 is MNHEY and CDR2 is SVGEGT. This CDR3 region has 14 residues. The ends were cut back, 2 bases at V and 4 bases at J, with 12 bases in the middle. CDR3 DNA sequence: TGTGCCAGCAGTTACACAAGGACACTTTACGAGCAGTACTTC. It is translated as CASSYTRTLYEQYF.

Ten or more counts support this clonotype. The V call is TRBV7-9, the J call TRBJ2-1; D gene uncertain. Germline CDR1 reads SEHNR; CDR2 reads FQNEAQ (reference sequence). The CDR3 is 15 residues long. Deletions cut 5 bases from V and 8 bases from J, with 19 bases between. The CDR3 region is CASSSALTASDEQFF. The CDR3 DNA reads as TGTGCCAGCAGCAGTGCCCTGACGGCTAGTGATGAGCAGTTCTTC.

Written as DNA, the CDR3 is TGCAGCGTTGAATCAAGAGGGGGCGGCTACACCTTC. Protein: CSVESRGGGYTF. The chain employs TRBV29-1 and TRBJ1-2; TRBD1 aligns across 7 bases. Germline assignment: CDR1 SQVTM and CDR2 ANQGSEA. The V segment lost 2 bases and the J segment 8 bases; nucleotides outside the gene matches: 5. The CDR3 consists of 12 residues.

This clonotype was picked up a small number of times. The V and J genes are TRBV12-5 and TRBJ1-2; a possible D gene is TRBD1 (5 bases). V was trimmed by 1 base and J by 13 bases, leaving 10 bases between them. Looked up from germline, CDR1 is LGHNT and CDR2 is FRNRAP. The CDR3 has 11 residues. The CDR3 DNA is TGTGCTAGTGGTTTGGCAGGGCGGTTCACCTTC. It yields the protein CASGLAGRFTF.

This clonotype occurred many times. This CDR3 is CATSDLGTSGSPWDEQFF. CDR3 DNA: TGTGCCACCAGTGATTTGGGGACTAGCGGGAGTCCGTGGGATGAGCAGTTCTTC. The chain recombines TRBV24-1 with TRBJ2-1, with 14 bases lining up with TRBD2. Germline CDR1 and CDR2: KGHDR and SFDVKD. The CDR3 has 18 residues. V shed 0 bases and J 8 bases; nucleotides not matched to a gene: 8.

The sample holds a few counts of this clonotype. Its ends do not fully match the called genes, so a read error is possible. The chain uses TRBV11-2 and TRBJ1-1; D perhaps matches TRBD1 (5 bases). The CDR3 runs to 15 residues. CDR1 is SGHAT and CDR2 is FQNNGV in the germline V gene. The CDR3 spells CASSWEQVGGTEVFF. The CDR3 DNA reads TGTGCCAGCAGTTGGGAACAAGTTGGGGGAACTGAAGTTTTCTTT. Complete variable domain (other parts from reference TRBV11-2 and TRBJ1-1): EAGVAQSPRYKIIEKRQSVAFWCNPISGHATLYWYQQILGQGPKLLIQFQNNGVVDDSQLPKDRFSAERLKGVDSTLKIQPAKLEDSAVYLCASSWEQVGGTEVFFGQGTRLTVV.

This clonotype was detected ten times or more. In nucleotides, the CDR3 is TGTGCCAGCAGTTTTGGGGCAGGGGCGGCTGAAAAACTGTTTTTT. Translation gives CASSFGAGAAEKLFF. The gene calls are TRBV12-3 or TRBV12-4 and TRBJ1-4; D is perhaps TRBD1 (6 bases). This CDR3 is 15 amino acids long. Trimming took 3 bases from V and 7 from J, leaving 15 bases between them.

This clonotype was recorded many times. The chain employs TRBV29-1 and TRBJ1-5; D may be TRBD1 (6 bases). The length of the CDR3 is 15 residues. V gave up 4 bases and J gave up 2 bases, with 15 bases separating them. Germline V gives CDR1 SQVTM, CDR2 ANQGSEA. CDR3 loop: CSVVSQEGGNQPQHF. For the CDR3, the DNA is TGCAGCGTTGTATCGCAGGAGGGGGGCAATCAGCCCCAGCATTTT.

This clonotype occurred many times. The V and J genes are TRBV6-6 and TRBJ1-5; TRBD1 might be the D (6 bases). Germline V lookup: CDR1 MNHNY, CDR2 SVGAGI (reference sequence). The CDR3 runs to 15 residues. The V gene lost 2 bases and the J gene lost 3 bases, with 11 bases spanning the gap. This chain's CDR3 is CASSYPAGVNQPQHF. CDR3 coding DNA: TGTGCCAGCAGTTACCCGGCAGGGGTCAATCAGCCCCAGCATTTT.

The V gene is TRBV12-3 or TRBV12-4, the J gene TRBJ2-7; no clear D gene. The length of the CDR3 is 13 residues. V gave up 2 bases and J gave up 6 bases, with 11 bases separating them. As DNA, the CDR3 is TGTGCCAGCAGTTTAATCGGCCACCCCGAGCAGTACTTC. This codes for CASSLIGHPEQYF.

This clonotype was detected ten times or more. The J gene is TRBJ1-2, the V gene TRBV6-2 or TRBV6-3; 9 nucleotides align to TRBD1. This CDR3 has 15 residues. In germline, CDR1 is MNHEY, CDR2 SVGEGT. J lost 2 bases, V lost 4 bases, and 5 bases had no gene match. The chain's CDR3 is CASSSGQGLNYGYTF. The DNA of the CDR3 is TGTGCCAGCAGTTCGGGACAGGGTCTAAACTATGGCTACACCTTC.

This clonotype was picked up many times. The chain uses TRBV20-1 and TRBJ1-5, with D hard to call. Trimming took off 0 bases at V and 4 bases at J, with 19 bases between the two ends. The CDR3 contains 17 residues. The germline V gene encodes CDR1 DFQATT and CDR2 SNEGSKA (reference sequence). CDR3 loop: CSARDSSSQHPNQPQHF. CDR3 sequence (DNA): TGCAGTGCTAGAGATTCCAGCTCACAGCACCCTAATCAGCCCCAGCATTTT.

The chain joins TRBV7-2 to TRBJ1-1, with TRBD1 matching over 10 bases. The V and J ends lost 3 bases and 1 base, in that order; junction bases with no gene match: 2. The V gene's germline CDR1 is SGHTA and CDR2 FQGNSA. This CDR3 comprises 15 residues. CDR3 bases: TGTGCCAGCAGCTTCTGGACAGGGGGGAACACTGAAGCTTTCTTT. This translates into CASSFWTGGNTEAFF.

This clonotype was observed at least ten times. This sequence joins TRBV6-6 and TRBJ2-2; 12 bases are a match to TRBD2. In germline, CDR1 is MNHNY, CDR2 SVGAGI (reference sequence). The CDR3 spans 16 residues. Trimming at V came to 6 bases and at J to 2 bases, leaving 4 bases not matched to a gene. DNA for the CDR3: TGTGCCAGCAGCCGCGGACTAGCGGGAAACACCGGGGAGCTGTTTTTT. Protein sequence: CASSRGLAGNTGELFF.